Listed below are T cell receptor beta chains from one sample, sequenced in a study of blood T cell repertoires in COVID-19. The assay was immunoSEQ multiplex PCR, and TCRdb's table has in-frame clones only and misses some. The sample has about 210,000 clones; around 80% are singletons. Material for sequencing was peripheral blood. All receptors derive from a woman older than 75 with COVID-19, enrolled during active disease. CDR3s include the opening cysteine and the closing phenylalanine or tryptophan. Each record gives: D gene, J gene, clone size, V gene, CDR3 protein. The D gene is left open where the match is weak. Size is stated for part of the rows, as once, few or many counts, or as a class when the clone is expanded.

.	TRBJ1-4	.	TRBV9	CASSKTTYATNEKLFF
.	TRBJ2-7	.	TRBV4-1	CASSRSGQGVSEQYF
.	TRBJ2-2	.	TRBV5-4	CASSTVRTEHGELFF
.	TRBJ2-1	.	TRBV27	CASSFSPLAISYNEQFF
.	TRBJ1-1	.	TRBV27	CASSSNGAREAFF
TRBD1	TRBJ2-1	.	TRBV9	CASSFDRGEQFF
.	TRBJ2-7	.	TRBV21-1	CASSKVGASGGDEQYF
TRBD2	TRBJ2-1	once	TRBV7-2	CASSLVGLAGSEQFF
.	TRBJ2-1	.	TRBV28	CASSPPRRISYNEQFF
TRBD1	TRBJ2-1	.	TRBV6-6	CASSLGQGYYNEQFF
TRBD1	TRBJ2-1	.	TRBV5-4	CASSLASGTGWNEQFF
.	TRBJ1-1	.	TRBV15	CATSRGQAGNTEAFF
TRBD1	TRBJ2-7	.	TRBV6-4	CASSAQTGEGEQYF
TRBD1	TRBJ1-2	once	TRBV27	CASLPQAGTGYGYTF
.	TRBJ1-3	.	TRBV15	CATRASSGNTIYF
TRBD1	TRBJ1-6	.	TRBV3-1/TRBV3-2	CASHTRGTSPLHF
TRBD1	TRBJ1-1	.	TRBV12-3/TRBV12-4	CASSFGQGTEAFF
.	TRBJ1-1	.	TRBV10-3	CAISESTRTEAFF
.	TRBJ1-1	.	TRBV2	CASSVLDRAAGGEAFF
.	TRBJ1-1	.	TRBV2	CASRGVRGNTEAFF
.	TRBJ1-2	.	TRBV6-5	CASRVPGVYGYTF
TRBD2	TRBJ2-7	.	TRBV3-1/TRBV3-2	CASSQEASGRGEQYF
.	TRBJ1-1	.	TRBV7-9	CASSARGEAFF
TRBD2	TRBJ2-1	.	TRBV9	CASSTGRADDSNEQFF
.	TRBJ1-4	.	TRBV2	CASSARLGGRNEKLFF
.	TRBJ1-2	.	TRBV11-2	CASSLGQEHGYTF
TRBD1	TRBJ2-7	.	TRBV15	CATRTQGTGFYEQYF
.	TRBJ2-1	.	TRBV2	CASRDPGLSSSSYNEQFF
.	TRBJ1-4	.	TRBV27	CASSLLSGGRLEKLFF
.	TRBJ2-2	.	TRBV19	CASSEPGVSGTGELFF
TRBD1	TRBJ1-6	.	TRBV6-1	CASSERGQYNSPLHF
.	TRBJ1-4	.	TRBV5-1	CASRTSFTNEKLFF
TRBD2	TRBJ2-5	.	TRBV4-2	CASSQGGLAEETQYF
TRBD1	TRBJ1-3	.	TRBV9	CASSVEGAGNTIYF
.	TRBJ1-2	.	TRBV28	CASTGTSGSRTF
TRBD1	TRBJ1-2	.	TRBV5-5	CASGTANYGYTF
.	TRBJ1-2	.	TRBV15	CATSGSRSTGRDYGYTF
.	TRBJ1-1	.	TRBV22-1	CPGSALGPGEERTEAFF
TRBD1	TRBJ2-7	.	TRBV27	CASSLSGGASYEQYF
.	TRBJ1-6	few	TRBV28	CASKGTYNSPLHF
TRBD1	TRBJ2-5	few	TRBV3-1/TRBV3-2	CASSQARNRQGLETQYF
TRBD1	TRBJ1-4	.	TRBV7-9	CASSSTGAVMEKLFF
TRBD1	TRBJ1-5	once	TRBV29-1	CSVVEGASQPQHF
TRBD2	TRBJ2-3	.	TRBV6-6	CASREGRPTDTQYF
.	TRBJ2-1	.	TRBV21-1	CASSKGQRHGIYEQFF
.	TRBJ2-2	.	TRBV2	CAIRGGVNTGELFF
.	TRBJ2-5	.	TRBV5-1	CASSLGPEETQYF
TRBD2	TRBJ2-1	.	TRBV29-1	CSVQTSGPYNEQFF
.	TRBJ1-1	.	TRBV14	CASSQDQGRTEAFF
TRBD1	TRBJ2-3	.	TRBV5-1	CASSLRVSRGKGDTQYF
.	TRBJ1-2	.	TRBV5-1	CASSSLGSNYGYTF
.	TRBJ1-4	.	TRBV7-9	CASSLLSREEKLFF
.	TRBJ2-3	.	TRBV10-1	CASSDRPGDATTDTQYF
.	TRBJ1-2	few	TRBV2	CASSETGDPYGYTF
TRBD2	TRBJ2-3	.	TRBV4-1	CASRSRELAGGTDTQYF